This T cell receptor (beta chain) emerged from a study of T cell changes during pregnancy in multiple sclerosis. Clones were sequenced by immunoSEQ multiplex PCR, and TCRdb holds only the in-frame ones, with some missing. The repertoire includes 36,000 or so clones, around 94% of them detected once, and 1.2% sits in the top ten. V dropped 0 bases and J dropped 1 base, with 10 bases sitting between them. The CDR3 sequence is 15 residues long. Germline CDR1 reads MNHNY; CDR2 reads SVGAGI (reference sequence). The clonotype comes from a female donor with multiple sclerosis, enrolled in a pregnancy study. Specimen: PBMCs (not recorded whether the cells were cultured). The gene calls are TRBV6-6 and TRBJ2-7; D is perhaps TRBD1 (5 bases). CDR3 in DNA: TGTGCCAGCAGTTACTCCCCGGACATGTCCTACGAGCAGTACTTC. Its translation is CASSYSPDMSYEQYF.